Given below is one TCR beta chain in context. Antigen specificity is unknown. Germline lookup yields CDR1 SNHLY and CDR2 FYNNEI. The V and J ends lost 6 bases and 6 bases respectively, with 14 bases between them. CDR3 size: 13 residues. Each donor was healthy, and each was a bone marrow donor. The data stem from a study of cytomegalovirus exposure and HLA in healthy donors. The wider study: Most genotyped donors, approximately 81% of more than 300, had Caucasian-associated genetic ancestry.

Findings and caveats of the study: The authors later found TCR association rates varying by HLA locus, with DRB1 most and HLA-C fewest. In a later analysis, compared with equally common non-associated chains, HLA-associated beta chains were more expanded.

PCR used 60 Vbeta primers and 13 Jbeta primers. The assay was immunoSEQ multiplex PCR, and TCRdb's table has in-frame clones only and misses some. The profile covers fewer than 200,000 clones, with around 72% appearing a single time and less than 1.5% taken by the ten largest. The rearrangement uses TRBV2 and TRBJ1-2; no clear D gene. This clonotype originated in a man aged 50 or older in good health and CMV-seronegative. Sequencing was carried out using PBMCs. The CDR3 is CASSRFIADGYTF. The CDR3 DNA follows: TGTGCCAGCAGCCGCTTTATTGCAGATGGCTACACCTTC.